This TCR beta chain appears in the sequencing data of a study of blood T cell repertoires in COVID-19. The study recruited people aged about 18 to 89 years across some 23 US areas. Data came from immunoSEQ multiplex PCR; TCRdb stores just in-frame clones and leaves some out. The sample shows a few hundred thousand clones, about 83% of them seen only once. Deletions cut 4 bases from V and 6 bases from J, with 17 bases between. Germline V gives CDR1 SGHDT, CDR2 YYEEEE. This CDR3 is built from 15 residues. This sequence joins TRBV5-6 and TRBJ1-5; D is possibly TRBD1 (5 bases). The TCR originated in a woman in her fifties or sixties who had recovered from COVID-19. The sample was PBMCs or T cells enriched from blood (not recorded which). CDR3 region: CASSPGQGLSQPQHF. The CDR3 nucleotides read TGTGCCAGCAGCCCAGGACAAGGCCTAAGTCAGCCCCAGCATTTT.